This TCR beta chain was captured by sequencing in a study of T-cell reconstitution after alpha-beta-depleted transplantation in children. Study-wide results and caveats: In patients about two months after transplant, alpha-beta T cells reportedly arose from several hundred expanded graft clones. For some patients, TCRbeta diversity was high at day 60 because of recipient T cells and thymic progenitors that survived.

Concerning this clonotype: Antigen unknown.

The length of the CDR3 is 18 residues. CDR1 is MDHEN, CDR2 SYDVKM, per germline. V shed 5 bases and J 2 bases; nucleotides not matched to a gene: 11. Unique molecular identifiers were incorporated during preparation of the TCRbeta library. TCRdb re-called the PCR reads with MiXCR, one entry per CDR3 protein. The sample lists 300,000 to 400,000 distinct CDR3 sequences, about 17% seen once, with around two fifths in the top ten. The chain employs TRBV28 and TRBJ2-6; TRBD2 aligns across 8 bases. The clonotype originates from a male patient between 2 and 15 years old who had a stem cell transplant for acute lymphoblastic leukemia, so the T cells may come from the graft donor. This sample comprised PBMCs, mostly from graft donor cells, obtained 360 days after TCRalphabeta/CD19-depleted stem cell transplant. The CDR3 region is CASSAPGGGPPGANVLTF. The CDR3 bases are TGTGCCAGCAGTGCACCCGGGGGGGGGCCCCCTGGGGCCAACGTCCTGACTTTC. Looking up the rest from reference TRBV28 and TRBJ2-6 gives the full variable domain: DVKVTQSSRYLVKRTGEKVFLECVQDMDHENMFWYRQDPGLGLRLIYFSYDVKMKEKGDIPEGYSVSREKKERFSLILESASTNQTSMYLCASSAPGGGPPGANVLTFGAGSRLTVL.